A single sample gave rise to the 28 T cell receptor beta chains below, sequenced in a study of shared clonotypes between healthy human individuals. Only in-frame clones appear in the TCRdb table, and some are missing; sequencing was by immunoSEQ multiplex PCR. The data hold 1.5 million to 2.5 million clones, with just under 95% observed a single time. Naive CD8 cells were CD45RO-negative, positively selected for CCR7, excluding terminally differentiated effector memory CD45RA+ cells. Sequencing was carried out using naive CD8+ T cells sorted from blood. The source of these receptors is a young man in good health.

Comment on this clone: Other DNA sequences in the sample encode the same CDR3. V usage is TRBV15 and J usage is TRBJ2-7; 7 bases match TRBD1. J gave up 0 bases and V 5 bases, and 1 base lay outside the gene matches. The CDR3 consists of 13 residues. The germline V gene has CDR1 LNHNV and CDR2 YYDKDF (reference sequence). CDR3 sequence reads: CATSRTGSYEQYF. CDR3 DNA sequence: TGTGCCACCAGCCGGACAGGCTCCTACGAGCAGTACTTC. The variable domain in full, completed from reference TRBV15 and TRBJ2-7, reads DAMVIQNPRYQVTQFGKPVTLSCSQTLNHNVMYWYQQKSSQAPKLLFHYYDKDFNNEADTPDNFQSRRPNTSFCFLDIRSPGLGDTAMYLCATSRTGSYEQYFGPGTRLTVT.

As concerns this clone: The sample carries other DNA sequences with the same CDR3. CDR3 amino acids: CASSQALAGAYEQYF. The CDR3 nucleotides read TGCGCCAGCAGCCAAGCACTAGCAGGGGCCTACGAGCAGTACTTC. The genes are TRBV4-1 and TRBJ2-7, with D perhaps matching TRBD1 or TRBD2 (6 bases each). Germline-derived CDR1 and CDR2 are MGHRA and YSYEKL. V lost 1 base, J lost 2 bases, and 12 bases lay in between. This CDR3 has 15 residues.

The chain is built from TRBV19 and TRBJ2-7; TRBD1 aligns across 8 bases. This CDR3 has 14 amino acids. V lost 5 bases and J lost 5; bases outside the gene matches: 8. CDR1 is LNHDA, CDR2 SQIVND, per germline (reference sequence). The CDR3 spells CASSPRTGSNEQYF. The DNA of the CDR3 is TGTGCCAGTAGTCCCCGGACAGGGAGCAACGAGCAGTACTTC. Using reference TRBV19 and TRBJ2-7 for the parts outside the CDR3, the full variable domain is DGGITQSPKYLFRKEGQNVTLSCEQNLNHDAMYWYRQDPGQGLRLIYYSQIVNDFQKGDIAEGYSVSREKKESFPLTVTSAQKNPTAFYLCASSPRTGSNEQYFGPGTRLTVT.

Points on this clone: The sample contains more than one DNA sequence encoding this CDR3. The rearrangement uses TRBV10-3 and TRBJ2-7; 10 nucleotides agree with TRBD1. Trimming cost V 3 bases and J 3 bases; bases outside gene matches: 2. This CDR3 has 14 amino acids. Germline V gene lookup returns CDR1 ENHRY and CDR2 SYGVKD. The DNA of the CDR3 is TGTGCCATCAGTGAAGGACAGGGGGGCTACGAGCAGTACTTC. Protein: CAISEGQGGYEQYF.

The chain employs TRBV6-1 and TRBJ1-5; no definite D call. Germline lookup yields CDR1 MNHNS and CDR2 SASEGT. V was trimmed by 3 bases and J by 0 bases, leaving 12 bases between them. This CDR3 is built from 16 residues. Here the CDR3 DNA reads TGTGCCAGCAGTGAGGCGGGGAGTTATAGCAATCAGCCCCAGCATTTT. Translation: CASSEAGSYSNQPQHF.

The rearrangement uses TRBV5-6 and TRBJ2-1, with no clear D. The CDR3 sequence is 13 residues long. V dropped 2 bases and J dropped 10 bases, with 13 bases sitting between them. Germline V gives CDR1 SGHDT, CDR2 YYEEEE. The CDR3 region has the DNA TGTGCCAGCAGCTTAGGTGCGGTCCACGAGCAGTTCTTC. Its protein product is CASSLGAVHEQFF.

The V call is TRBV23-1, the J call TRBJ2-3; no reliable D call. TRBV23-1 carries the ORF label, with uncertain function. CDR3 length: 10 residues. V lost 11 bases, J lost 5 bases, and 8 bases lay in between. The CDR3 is CAARIDTQYF. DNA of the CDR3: TGCGCCGCCAGGATAGATACGCAGTATTTT.

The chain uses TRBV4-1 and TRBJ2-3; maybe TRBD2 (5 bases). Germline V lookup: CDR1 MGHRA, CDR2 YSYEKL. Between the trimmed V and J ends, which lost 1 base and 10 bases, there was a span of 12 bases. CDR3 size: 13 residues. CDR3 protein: CASSQVDLRAQYF. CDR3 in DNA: TGCGCCAGCAGCCAAGTCGATCTGAGGGCGCAGTATTTT.

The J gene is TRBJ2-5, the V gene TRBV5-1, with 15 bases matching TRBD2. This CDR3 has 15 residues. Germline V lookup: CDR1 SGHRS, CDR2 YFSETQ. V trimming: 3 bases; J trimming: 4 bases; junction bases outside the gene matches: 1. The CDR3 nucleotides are TGCGCCAGCAGCTGGGGACTAGCGGGAGGAGAGACCCAGTACTTC. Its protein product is CASSWGLAGGETQYF.

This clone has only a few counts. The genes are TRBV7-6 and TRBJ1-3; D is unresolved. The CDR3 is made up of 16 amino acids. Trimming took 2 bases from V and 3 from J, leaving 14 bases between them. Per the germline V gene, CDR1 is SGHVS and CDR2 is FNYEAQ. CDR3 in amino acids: CASSLYQSGSGNTIYF. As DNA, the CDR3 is TGTGCCAGCAGCTTATATCAGTCGGGTAGTGGAAACACCATATATTTT.

The CDR3 loop is CASSTWGAGAENSGANVLTF. The CDR3 nucleotides read TGTGCCAGCAGCACCTGGGGGGCGGGAGCGGAAAACTCTGGGGCCAACGTCCTGACTTTC. This rearrangement joins TRBV7-8 to TRBJ2-6, with D tentatively TRBD2 (7 bases). Deletions cut 5 bases from V and 0 bases from J, with 23 bases between. Germline loops: CDR1 SGHVS, CDR2 FQNEAQ. The CDR3 totals 20 residues.

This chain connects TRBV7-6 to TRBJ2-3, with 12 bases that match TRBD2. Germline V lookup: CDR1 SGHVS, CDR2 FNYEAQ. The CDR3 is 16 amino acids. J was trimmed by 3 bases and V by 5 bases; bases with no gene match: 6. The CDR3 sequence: CASSLRLAGGTDTQYF. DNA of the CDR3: TGTGCCAGCAGCCTGCGGCTAGCGGGAGGGACAGATACGCAGTATTTT.

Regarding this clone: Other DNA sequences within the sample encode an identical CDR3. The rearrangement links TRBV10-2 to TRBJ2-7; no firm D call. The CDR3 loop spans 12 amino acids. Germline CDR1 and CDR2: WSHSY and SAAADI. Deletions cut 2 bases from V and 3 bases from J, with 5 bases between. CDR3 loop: CASSEAGYEQYF. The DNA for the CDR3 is TGCGCCAGCAGTGAGGCCGGCTACGAGCAGTACTTC.

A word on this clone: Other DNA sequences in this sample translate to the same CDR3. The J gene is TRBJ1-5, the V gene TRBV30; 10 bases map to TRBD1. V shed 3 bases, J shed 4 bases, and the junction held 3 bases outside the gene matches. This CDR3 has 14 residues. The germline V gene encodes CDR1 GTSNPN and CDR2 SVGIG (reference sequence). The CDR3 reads CAWSEGQGNQPQHF. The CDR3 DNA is TGTGCCTGGAGCGAGGGACAGGGGAATCAGCCCCAGCATTTT.

This CDR3 reads CASSLGSSNYEQYF. In nucleotides, the CDR3 is TGTGCCAGCAGCTTAGGTTCTTCAAACTACGAGCAGTACTTC. The chain has TRBV13 and TRBJ2-7; D ambiguous. Germline V CDR1 and CDR2: PRHDT, FYEKMQ (reference sequence). Trimming pared 0 bases from V and 3 bases from J, leaving 9 bases between. The CDR3 runs to 14 residues.

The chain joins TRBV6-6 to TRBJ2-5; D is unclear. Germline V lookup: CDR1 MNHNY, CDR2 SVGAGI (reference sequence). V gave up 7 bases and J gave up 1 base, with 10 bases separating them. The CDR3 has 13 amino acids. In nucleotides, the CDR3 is TGTGCCAGCAACTCGTACGTCCAAGAGACCCAGTACTTC. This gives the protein CASNSYVQETQYF.

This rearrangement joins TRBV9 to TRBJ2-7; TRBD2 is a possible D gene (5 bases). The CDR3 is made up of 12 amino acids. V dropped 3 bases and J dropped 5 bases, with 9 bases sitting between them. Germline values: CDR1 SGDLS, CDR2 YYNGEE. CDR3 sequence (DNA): TGTGCCAGCAGCGCGGTCGGGGACGAGCAGTACTTC. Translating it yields CASSAVGDEQYF. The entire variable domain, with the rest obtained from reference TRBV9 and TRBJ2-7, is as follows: DSGVTQTPKHLITATGQRVTLRCSPRSGDLSVYWYQQSLDQGLQFLIQYYNGEERAKGNILERFSAQQFPDLHSELNLSSLELGDSALYFCASSAVGDEQYFGPGTRLTVT.

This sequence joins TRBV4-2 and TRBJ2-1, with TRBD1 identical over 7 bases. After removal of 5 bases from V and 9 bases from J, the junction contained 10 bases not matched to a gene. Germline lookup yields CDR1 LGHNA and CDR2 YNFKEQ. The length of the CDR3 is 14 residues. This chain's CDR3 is CASSNYGQDLEQFF. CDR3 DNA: TGTGCCAGCAGCAATTACGGACAGGACCTTGAGCAGTTCTTC.

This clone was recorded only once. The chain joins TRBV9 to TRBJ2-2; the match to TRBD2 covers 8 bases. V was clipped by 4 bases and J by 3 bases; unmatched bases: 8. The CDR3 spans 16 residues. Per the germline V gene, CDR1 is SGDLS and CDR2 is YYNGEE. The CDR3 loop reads CASSSSGGRDTGELFF. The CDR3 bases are TGTGCCAGCAGCTCCAGCGGGGGCCGCGACACCGGGGAGCTGTTTTTT.

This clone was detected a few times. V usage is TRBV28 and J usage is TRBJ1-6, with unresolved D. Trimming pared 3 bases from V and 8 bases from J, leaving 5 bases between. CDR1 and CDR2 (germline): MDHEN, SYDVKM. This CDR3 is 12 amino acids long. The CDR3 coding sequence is TGTGCCAGCAGTTTCGAGTATTCACCCCTCCACTTT. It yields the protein CASSFEYSPLHF.

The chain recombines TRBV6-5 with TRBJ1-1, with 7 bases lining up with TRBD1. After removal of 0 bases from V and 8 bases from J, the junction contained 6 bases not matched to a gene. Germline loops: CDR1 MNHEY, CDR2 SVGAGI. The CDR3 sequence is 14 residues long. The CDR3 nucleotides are TGTGCCAGCAGTTACTCGGGGACAGCCAACGAAGCTTTCTTT. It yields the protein CASSYSGTANEAFF.

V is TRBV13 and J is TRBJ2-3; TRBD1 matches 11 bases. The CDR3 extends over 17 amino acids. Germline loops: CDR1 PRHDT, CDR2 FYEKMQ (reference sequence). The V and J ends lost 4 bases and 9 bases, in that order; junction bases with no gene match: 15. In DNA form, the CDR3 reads TGTGCCAGCAGCTCCTCCGATTCCGGGACAGGGGGTCGGACGCAGTATTTT. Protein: CASSSSDSGTGGRTQYF.

CDR3 amino acids: CASSVFDGNTEAFF. The CDR3, as DNA: TGTGCCAGCAGCGTATTTGACGGGAACACTGAAGCTTTCTTT. This rearrangement joins TRBV7-9 to TRBJ1-1, with D unresolved. With 5 bases removed from V and 1 base from J, the gap between germline ends came to 11 bases. In germline, CDR1 is SEHNR, CDR2 FQNEAQ (reference sequence). There are 14 residues in the CDR3.

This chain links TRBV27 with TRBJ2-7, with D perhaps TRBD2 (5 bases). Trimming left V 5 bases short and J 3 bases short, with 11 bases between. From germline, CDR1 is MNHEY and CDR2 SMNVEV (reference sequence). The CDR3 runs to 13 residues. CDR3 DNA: TGTGCCAGCAGTACCTTGACTAACTACGAGCAGTACTTC. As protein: CASSTLTNYEQYF.

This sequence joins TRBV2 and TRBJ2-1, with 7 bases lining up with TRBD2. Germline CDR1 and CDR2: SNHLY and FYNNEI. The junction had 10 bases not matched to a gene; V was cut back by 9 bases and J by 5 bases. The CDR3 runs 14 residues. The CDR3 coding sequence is TGTGCCAGGACCCGACTGGCGGGGGACAATGAGCAGTTCTTC. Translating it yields CARTRLAGDNEQFF.

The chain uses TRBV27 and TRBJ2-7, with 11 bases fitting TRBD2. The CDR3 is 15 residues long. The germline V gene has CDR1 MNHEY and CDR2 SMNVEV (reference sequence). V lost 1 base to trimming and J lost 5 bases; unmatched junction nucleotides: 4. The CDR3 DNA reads TGTGCCAGCAGTTTATTGGGGACTAGCGGACACGAGCAGTACTTC. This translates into CASSLLGTSGHEQYF.

This CDR3 reads CASSLFPGELFF. In DNA form, the CDR3 reads TGTGCCAGCAGCTTGTTCCCCGGGGAGCTGTTTTTT. The chain has TRBV5-6 and TRBJ2-2; D is unclear. CDR3 size: 12 residues. Trimming removed 1 base at V and 6 bases at J, with 4 bases between. Germline V gene sequence: CDR1 SGHDT, CDR2 YYEEEE.

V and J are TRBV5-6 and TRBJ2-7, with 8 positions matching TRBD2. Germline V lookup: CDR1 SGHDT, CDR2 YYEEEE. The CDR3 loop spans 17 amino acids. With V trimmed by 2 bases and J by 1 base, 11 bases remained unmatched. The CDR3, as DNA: TGTGCCAGCAGCTTTGGACCCCCCAGCGGGGGATCCTACGAGCAGTACTTC. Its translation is CASSFGPPSGGSYEQYF.